This T cell receptor (beta chain) is drawn from a study of OX40 agonist ivuxolimab in advanced cancers. Study context: Ivuxolimab, an antibody that agonizes OX40 (CD134), was administered to the patients. Participants averaged approximately 60 years of age (range roughly 23 to 90) and were under 90% male.

The germline CDR1 and CDR2 sequences are SGDLS and YYNGEE. The CDR3 extends over 17 amino acids. V dropped 3 bases and J dropped 0; count of bases not matched to a gene: 8. Overall study findings and caveats: Clonal expansion from baseline to week 6 occurred in both CD4+ and CD8+ T cells. There were, on average, more expanded clones in CD8+ T cells than in CD4+.

This clone was counted a few times. As yet, its antigen is unknown. Sequenced by immunoSEQ multiplex PCR; TCRdb stores in-frame clones only, minus some. The sample records about 96,000 clones, roughly 80% being singletons. This material consisted of CD4+ or CD8+ T cells sorted from blood, taken in a trial of the OX40 agonist ivuxolimab. The chain is built from TRBV9 and TRBJ2-3; 9 bases map to TRBD2. This clonotype originated in an adult with an advanced solid tumor such as melanoma, head and neck, liver or kidney cancer. CDR3 nucleotide sequence: TGTGCCAGCAGCGGGCCGCTCCTAGCGGGGAGCACAGATACGCAGTATTTT. Translated, it gives CASSGPLLAGSTDTQYF. The entire variable domain, with the rest obtained from reference TRBV9 and TRBJ2-3, is as follows: DSGVTQTPKHLITATGQRVTLRCSPRSGDLSVYWYQQSLDQGLQFLIQYYNGEERAKGNILERFSAQQFPDLHSELNLSSLELGDSALYFCASSGPLLAGSTDTQYFGPGTRLTVL.